Listed below are T cell receptor beta chains from one sample, sequenced in a study of type 1 and type 2 diabetes patients. TCRdb re-called the multiplex PCR reads through MiXCR, storing one row per CDR3 protein. The table records fewer than 300,000 distinct CDR3 sequences, roughly 44% of them present only once. The sequencing input was peripheral blood mononuclear cells (PBMCs). The receptor set was obtained from a man younger than 30 with type 2 diabetes. Both conserved end residues are part of each CDR3. The order of the fields is clone size, J gene, D gene, V gene, CDR3 length, CDR3 protein, CDR3 DNA. D genes are given only for firm matches. Rows may omit the clone size; those that give it use once, few, many or a size class.

clone_size: NA; j_call: TRBJ1-5; d_call: TRBD1; v_call: TRBV20-1; cdr3_length: 17; cdr3_aa: CSALDRGVVHSNQPQHF; cdr3_nt: TGCAGTGCCTTGGACAGGGGGGTGGTTCATAGCAATCAGCCCCAGCATTTT
clone_size: NA; j_call: TRBJ2-7; d_call: TRBD1; v_call: TRBV7-6; cdr3_length: 15; cdr3_aa: CASIIPGQGAYEQYF; cdr3_nt: TGTGCCAGCATCATCCCGGGACAGGGGGCCTACGAGCAGTACTTC
clone_size: NA; j_call: TRBJ1-1; d_call: NA; v_call: TRBV19; cdr3_length: 15; cdr3_aa: CASSTIQLMNTEAFF; cdr3_nt: TGTGCCAGTAGTACAATCCAGCTCATGAACACTGAAGCTTTCTTT
clone_size: NA; j_call: TRBJ1-1; d_call: NA; v_call: TRBV15; cdr3_length: 14; cdr3_aa: CATRSGEVNTEAFF; cdr3_nt: TGTGCCACCAGGAGTGGGGAAGTGAACACTGAAGCTTTCTTT
clone_size: NA; j_call: TRBJ2-5; d_call: NA; v_call: TRBV10-1; cdr3_length: 14; cdr3_aa: CASSDGGGWETQYF; cdr3_nt: TGCGCCAGCAGTGATGGAGGGGGCTGGGAGACCCAGTACTTC
clone_size: few; j_call: TRBJ1-1; d_call: TRBD1; v_call: TRBV20-1; cdr3_length: 15; cdr3_aa: CSARHHRDSYTEAFF; cdr3_nt: TGCAGTGCTAGACATCACCGGGACAGCTACACTGAAGCTTTCTTT
clone_size: NA; j_call: TRBJ1-1; d_call: NA; v_call: TRBV7-2; cdr3_length: 14; cdr3_aa: CASSLDPHWTEAFF; cdr3_nt: TGTGCCAGCAGCTTAGACCCCCACTGGACTGAAGCTTTCTTT
clone_size: NA; j_call: TRBJ2-7; d_call: NA; v_call: TRBV20-1; cdr3_length: 13; cdr3_aa: CSASTRLGYEQYF; cdr3_nt: TGCAGTGCTAGTACGCGACTTGGCTACGAGCAGTACTTC
clone_size: NA; j_call: TRBJ2-5; d_call: NA; v_call: TRBV20-1; cdr3_length: 13; cdr3_aa: CSAREDEKETQYF; cdr3_nt: TGCAGTGCTAGAGAAGACGAAAAAGAGACCCAGTACTTC
clone_size: few; j_call: TRBJ2-3; d_call: TRBD2; v_call: TRBV2; cdr3_length: 16; cdr3_aa: CASSAGLESWSDTQYF; cdr3_nt: TGTGCCAGCTCGGCGGGACTAGAGTCGTGGTCGGATACGCAGTATTTT
clone_size: few; j_call: TRBJ2-6; d_call: NA; v_call: TRBV19; cdr3_length: 18; cdr3_aa: CASSIGVRGTSGANVLTF; cdr3_nt: TGTGCCAGTAGTATAGGTGTCAGGGGCACCTCTGGGGCCAACGTCCTGACTTTC
clone_size: few; j_call: TRBJ1-1; d_call: NA; v_call: TRBV6-5; cdr3_length: 13; cdr3_aa: CASSYSEGTEAFF; cdr3_nt: TGTGCCAGCAGTTACTCGGAAGGCACTGAAGCTTTCTTT
clone_size: NA; j_call: TRBJ2-7; d_call: TRBD2; v_call: TRBV19; cdr3_length: 17; cdr3_aa: CASSIEVLAGEPYEQYF; cdr3_nt: TGTGCCAGTAGTATTGAAGTCCTAGCGGGGGAACCCTACGAGCAGTACTTC
clone_size: NA; j_call: TRBJ1-1; d_call: TRBD1; v_call: TRBV12-3/TRBV12-4; cdr3_length: 14; cdr3_aa: CASSLYTGGTEAFF; cdr3_nt: TGTGCCAGCAGTTTATATACAGGGGGCACTGAAGCTTTCTTT
clone_size: NA; j_call: TRBJ1-1; d_call: NA; v_call: TRBV2; cdr3_length: 11; cdr3_aa: CASSEWPGDHF; cdr3_nt: TGTGCCAGCAGTGAATGGCCAGGGGATCACTTT
clone_size: few; j_call: TRBJ2-1; d_call: TRBD2; v_call: TRBV7-9; cdr3_length: 16; cdr3_aa: CASSPNSGRADWEQFF; cdr3_nt: TGTGCCAGCAGCCCCAATAGCGGGAGGGCCGACTGGGAGCAGTTCTTC
clone_size: NA; j_call: TRBJ2-6; d_call: TRBD1; v_call: TRBV6-1; cdr3_length: 15; cdr3_aa: CASHTGDSGANVLTF; cdr3_nt: TGTGCCAGCCACACAGGGGATTCTGGGGCCAACGTCCTGACTTTC
clone_size: NA; j_call: TRBJ2-7; d_call: NA; v_call: TRBV4-1; cdr3_length: 14; cdr3_aa: CASSQVPPGPPTYF; cdr3_nt: TGCGCCAGCAGCCAAGTTCCCCCCGGGCCCCCGACGTACTTC
clone_size: NA; j_call: TRBJ1-5; d_call: TRBD1; v_call: TRBV7-8; cdr3_length: 13; cdr3_aa: CASGTGNNQPQHF; cdr3_nt: TGTGCCAGCGGGACAGGGAACAATCAGCCCCAGCATTTT
clone_size: NA; j_call: TRBJ2-1; d_call: NA; v_call: TRBV20-1; cdr3_length: 12; cdr3_aa: CSASRQNNEQFF; cdr3_nt: TGCAGTGCTAGTAGGCAGAACAATGAGCAGTTCTTC
clone_size: NA; j_call: TRBJ1-2; d_call: NA; v_call: TRBV20-1; cdr3_length: 13; cdr3_aa: CSASEQGEDGYTF; cdr3_nt: TGCAGTGCTAGTGAACAGGGAGAGGATGGCTACACCTTC
clone_size: NA; j_call: TRBJ1-1; d_call: NA; v_call: TRBV2; cdr3_length: 14; cdr3_aa: CASSDMSGRTEAFF; cdr3_nt: TGTGCCAGCAGTGACATGAGCGGGCGAACTGAAGCTTTCTTT
clone_size: NA; j_call: TRBJ1-1; d_call: NA; v_call: TRBV15; cdr3_length: 15; cdr3_aa: CATSRDRNTNTEAFF; cdr3_nt: TGTGCCACCAGCAGAGATAGAAACACGAACACTGAAGCTTTCTTT
clone_size: few; j_call: TRBJ1-1; d_call: NA; v_call: TRBV7-3; cdr3_length: 13; cdr3_aa: CASSYARNTEAFF; cdr3_nt: TGTGCCAGCAGCTATGCTAGAAACACTGAAGCTTTCTTT
clone_size: NA; j_call: TRBJ1-2; d_call: NA; v_call: TRBV6-6; cdr3_length: 15; cdr3_aa: CASTKNGDGAYGYTF; cdr3_nt: TGTGCCAGCACCAAAAACGGGGACGGGGCCTATGGCTACACCTTC